A selection of T cell receptor beta chains follows, all from one sample in a study of response to subunit inactivated influenza vaccine. Each CDR3 protein is one row after TCRdb ran MiXCR on the RT-PCR reads. The table has over 800,000 distinct CDR3 sequences, over 20% seen once; the top ten hold 9.5% to 13%. This sample comprised PBMCs from blood, obtained roughly 5 days after vaccination. The receptors stem from a man aged 50 or older who received an inactivated influenza vaccine. Both conserved end residues are part of each CDR3. The order of the fields is clone size, D gene, V gene, J gene, CDR3 DNA, CDR3 protein. A D gene is named only where the DNA matches it firmly. Clone size, where shown, is once, few, many, or a class for clones that have expanded.

clone_size: few; d_call: NA; v_call: TRBV6-2/TRBV6-3; j_call: TRBJ2-2; cdr3_nt: TGTGCCAGCAGTTACGGAAGGATAACCGGGGAGCTGTTTTTT; cdr3_aa: CASSYGRITGELFF
clone_size: NA; d_call: NA; v_call: TRBV20-1; j_call: TRBJ1-5; cdr3_nt: TGCAGTGCTAGATACGAGGGAAACCAGCCCCAGCATTTT; cdr3_aa: CSARYEGNQPQHF
clone_size: few; d_call: TRBD1; v_call: TRBV12-3/TRBV12-4; j_call: TRBJ1-1; cdr3_nt: TGTGCCAGCAGCGCCGGGACAGGGAATAGAAACACTGAAGCTTTCTTT; cdr3_aa: CASSAGTGNRNTEAFF
clone_size: many; d_call: NA; v_call: TRBV7-8; j_call: TRBJ2-4; cdr3_nt: TGTGCCAGCACAGCACTTACAGCCAAAAACATTCAGTACTTC; cdr3_aa: CASTALTAKNIQYF
clone_size: many; d_call: TRBD1; v_call: TRBV11-2; j_call: TRBJ2-2; cdr3_nt: TGTGCCAGCAGCTTAGATCGCCGGACAGGGAACACCGGGGAGCTGTTTTTT; cdr3_aa: CASSLDRRTGNTGELFF
clone_size: many; d_call: NA; v_call: TRBV4-3; j_call: TRBJ1-2; cdr3_nt: TGCGCCAGCAGCCAAGAGGGGGAAGGGGATATCTATGGCTACACCTTC; cdr3_aa: CASSQEGEGDIYGYTF
clone_size: NA; d_call: NA; v_call: TRBV7-8; j_call: TRBJ2-6; cdr3_nt: TGTGCCAGCAGCAAAGCCCGTCTCTCTGGGGCCAACGTCCTGACTTTC; cdr3_aa: CASSKARLSGANVLTF
clone_size: NA; d_call: TRBD2; v_call: TRBV11-2; j_call: TRBJ2-1; cdr3_nt: TGTGCCAGCAGCTTAGGGGGACTAGCGGGAGACCCCAGGTTCTTC; cdr3_aa: CASSLGGLAGDPRFF
clone_size: NA; d_call: TRBD1; v_call: TRBV7-8; j_call: TRBJ1-4; cdr3_nt: TGTGCCAGCAGCTTAGCACCGACAGGGAGGAATGAAAAACTGTTTTTT; cdr3_aa: CASSLAPTGRNEKLFF
clone_size: NA; d_call: TRBD2; v_call: TRBV7-2; j_call: TRBJ2-3; cdr3_nt: TGTGCCAGCAGCTTTCCAGCGGGAGGGGTTGGAACAGATACGCAGTATTTT; cdr3_aa: CASSFPAGGVGTDTQYF
clone_size: few; d_call: TRBD2; v_call: TRBV6-5; j_call: TRBJ2-4; cdr3_nt: TGTGCCAGCAGTTACTCTGAGCGGGGCAAAAACATTCAGTACTTC; cdr3_aa: CASSYSERGKNIQYF
clone_size: few; d_call: NA; v_call: TRBV7-2; j_call: TRBJ2-2; cdr3_nt: TGTGCCAGCAGCCCACATGCGAACACCGGGGAGCTGTTTTTT; cdr3_aa: CASSPHANTGELFF
clone_size: NA; d_call: NA; v_call: TRBV20-1; j_call: TRBJ2-7; cdr3_nt: TGCAGTGCTAGAGATCGCCCCGACAATTCCTACGAGCAGTACTTC; cdr3_aa: CSARDRPDNSYEQYF
clone_size: NA; d_call: NA; v_call: TRBV7-8; j_call: TRBJ2-5; cdr3_nt: TGTGCCAGCAGCGCGCGTTTAGGGGGAGTGGAGACCCAGTACTTC; cdr3_aa: CASSARLGGVETQYF
clone_size: few; d_call: NA; v_call: TRBV2; j_call: TRBJ2-2; cdr3_nt: TGTGCCAGCAGTGAAGAGGGATGGGGGACCGGGGAGCTGTTTTTT; cdr3_aa: CASSEEGWGTGELFF
clone_size: NA; d_call: NA; v_call: TRBV6-1; j_call: TRBJ2-3; cdr3_nt: TGTGCCAGCAGTCCGGGGTCCTGGGGGGGCACAGATACGCAGTATTTT; cdr3_aa: CASSPGSWGGTDTQYF
clone_size: NA; d_call: NA; v_call: TRBV11-2; j_call: TRBJ2-1; cdr3_nt: TGTGCCAGCAGCTCGGCGGGACAAAGCTACAATGAGCAGTTCTTC; cdr3_aa: CASSSAGQSYNEQFF
clone_size: few; d_call: NA; v_call: TRBV5-1; j_call: TRBJ1-4; cdr3_nt: TGCGCCAGCAGCTGGGGCGGGGGATCAACTAATGAAAAACTGTTTTTT; cdr3_aa: CASSWGGGSTNEKLFF
clone_size: few; d_call: NA; v_call: TRBV25-1; j_call: TRBJ2-7; cdr3_nt: TGTGCCAGCACCCAGGATTACGAGCAGTACTTC; cdr3_aa: CASTQDYEQYF
clone_size: few; d_call: TRBD1; v_call: TRBV20-1; j_call: TRBJ2-4; cdr3_nt: TGCAGTGCTACCGGGACAGGGGCTACCATTCAGTACTTC; cdr3_aa: CSATGTGATIQYF
clone_size: few; d_call: TRBD1; v_call: TRBV29-1; j_call: TRBJ1-2; cdr3_nt: TGCAGCGTGGGTAGGGACAGCGTCTATGGCTACACCTTC; cdr3_aa: CSVGRDSVYGYTF
clone_size: NA; d_call: TRBD1; v_call: TRBV7-2; j_call: TRBJ2-5; cdr3_nt: TGTGCCAGCAGCTTATCGTTTTCCAGGACAGGCCAAGAGACCCAGTACTTC; cdr3_aa: CASSLSFSRTGQETQYF
clone_size: NA; d_call: NA; v_call: TRBV6-6; j_call: TRBJ2-3; cdr3_nt: TGTGCCAGCAGGAGGGAACGGGATACGCAGTATTTT; cdr3_aa: CASRRERDTQYF
clone_size: NA; d_call: NA; v_call: TRBV5-1; j_call: TRBJ2-5; cdr3_nt: TGCGCCAGCAGCTTGGAGAGCCCCCAAGAGACCCAGTACTTC; cdr3_aa: CASSLESPQETQYF
clone_size: few; d_call: NA; v_call: TRBV4-3; j_call: TRBJ2-1; cdr3_nt: TGCGCCAGCAGCCCTAGACTAGATACTCGAAACAATGAGCAGTTCTTC; cdr3_aa: CASSPRLDTRNNEQFF
clone_size: few; d_call: NA; v_call: TRBV28; j_call: TRBJ2-7; cdr3_nt: TGTGCCAGCAGTCCCCCCCGGGCAGGGGCGTACGAGCAGTACTTC; cdr3_aa: CASSPPRAGAYEQYF
clone_size: few; d_call: TRBD1; v_call: TRBV4-2; j_call: TRBJ1-1; cdr3_nt: TGTGCCAGCAGCACCCGGGACAGGGGGCGGACTGAAGCTTTCTTT; cdr3_aa: CASSTRDRGRTEAFF